Shown below are 22 T cell receptor beta chains from a single sample sequenced in a study of OX40 agonist ivuxolimab in advanced cancers. TCRdb's copy holds only in-frame clones and misses some; the assay was immunoSEQ multiplex PCR. The data contain about 90,000 clones, roughly 88% of them seen just once; the ten biggest clones take up under 0.35%. Sequencing used CD4+ or CD8+ T cells sorted from blood, obtained in a trial of the OX40 agonist ivuxolimab. These receptors all come from an adult with an advanced solid tumor such as melanoma, head and neck, liver or kidney cancer.

The chain couples TRBV21-1 to TRBJ2-7. TRBV21-1 is marked as a pseudogene. The CDR3 covers 16 residues. CDR3 DNA: TGTGCCAGCAGCAAAGCGGCCCAGACGAGCTCCTACGAGCAGTACTTC. As protein: CASSKAAQTSSYEQYF.

This chain joins TRBV6-1 and TRBJ2-3, with TRBD2 matching 8 bases. Germline values: CDR1 MNHNS, CDR2 SASEGT. V dropped 6 bases and J dropped 2; count of bases not matched to a gene: 4. The CDR3 extends over 14 amino acids. CDR3 loop: CASSPGGDTDTQYF. DNA for the CDR3: TGTGCCAGCAGCCCGGGAGGGGACACAGATACGCAGTATTTT.

For this clone: The limits of the CDR3 on the DNA are not certain, so only TCRdb's listed CDR3 is given. The rearrangement joins TRBV28 to TRBJ2-4; the table calls TRBD1, which could not be checked here. The CDR3 contains 16 residues when both ends are counted. Germline values: CDR1 MDHEN, CDR2 SYDVKM. The CDR3 loop is CASSSSTGGKKNIQYF.

The chain couples TRBV7-6 to TRBJ2-5; no clear D gene. V lost 3 bases to trimming and J lost 5 bases, with 4 bases between them. The germline CDR1 and CDR2 sequences are SGHVS and FNYEAQ. The CDR3 extends over 11 amino acids. The CDR3 DNA follows: TGTGCCAGCAGCTTTAGGGAGACCCAGTACTTC. Its protein is CASSFRETQYF. The full variable domain, completed using reference TRBV7-6 and TRBJ2-5, is GAGVSQSPRYKVTKRGQDVALRCDPISGHVSLYWYRQALGQGPEFLTYFNYEAQQDKSGLPNDRFSAERPEGSISTLTIQRTEQRDSAMYRCASSFRETQYFGPGTRLLVL.

The chain couples TRBV6-1 to TRBJ2-5; D tentatively fits TRBD1 or TRBD2 (5 bases each). Germline loops: CDR1 MNHNS, CDR2 SASEGT. The CDR3 is made up of 14 amino acids. Trimming left V 3 bases short and J 2 bases short, with 10 bases between. The CDR3 DNA follows: TGTGCCAGCAGTGACGGGACGGTACAAGAGACCCAGTACTTC. Amino acid sequence: CASSDGTVQETQYF.

The J gene is TRBJ2-7, the V gene TRBV7-6; D may match TRBD1 or TRBD2 (5 bases each). CDR1 and CDR2 from the germline V gene are SGHVS and FNYEAQ. This CDR3 is built from 15 residues. Trimming removed 5 bases from V and 2 bases from J, with 16 bases in between. CDR3 protein: CASSPGPPLTYEQYF. The CDR3 coding sequence is TGTGCCAGCAGCCCGGGGCCACCGTTGACCTACGAGCAGTACTTC. Complete variable domain (other parts from reference TRBV7-6 and TRBJ2-7): GAGVSQSPRYKVTKRGQDVALRCDPISGHVSLYWYRQALGQGPEFLTYFNYEAQQDKSGLPNDRFSAERPEGSISTLTIQRTEQRDSAMYRCASSPGPPLTYEQYFGPGTRLTVT.

The chain links TRBV4-1 to TRBJ2-3; 8 nucleotides agree with TRBD2. The length of the CDR3 is 19 residues. Looked up from germline, CDR1 is MGHRA and CDR2 is YSYEKL. Trimming removed 2 bases from V and 2 bases from J; junction bases left unmatched: 15. The DNA for the CDR3 is TGCGCCAGCAGCCAAAAGATTGGAGGACTAGCTGGGGCCACAGATACGCAGTATTTT. Its translation: CASSQKIGGLAGATDTQYF.

The chain carries TRBV7-2 and TRBJ2-7; no clear D. The CDR3 extends over 12 amino acids. Germline V gene sequence: CDR1 SGHTA, CDR2 FQGNSA. Trimming removed 5 bases at V and 3 bases at J, with 8 bases between. The CDR3 nucleotides are TGTGCCAGCAGCCCGGACCGCTACGAGCAGTACTTC. Translated: CASSPDRYEQYF.

This clone was picked up one time. The chain uses TRBV5-1 and TRBJ2-1, with 11 positions matching TRBD2. The V segment lost 4 bases and the J segment 6 bases; nucleotides outside the gene matches: 3. In germline, CDR1 is SGHRS, CDR2 YFSETQ. The CDR3 covers 14 residues. The CDR3 is CASSLSGGGNEQFF. The CDR3 nucleotides read TGCGCCAGCAGCCTTAGCGGGGGGGGCAATGAGCAGTTCTTC.

This chain uses TRBV28 with TRBJ2-5, with D unclear. V lost 6 bases, J lost 0 bases, and 11 bases lay in between. The germline V gene encodes CDR1 MDHEN and CDR2 SYDVKM. CDR3 length: 14 amino acids. CDR3 in amino acids: CASRVQSYQETQYF. Written as DNA, the CDR3 is TGTGCCAGCAGAGTACAGAGTTACCAAGAGACCCAGTACTTC.

The rearrangement uses TRBV12-5 and TRBJ2-1; D call uncertain. The V end was cut by 0 bases, the J end by 9 bases, with 6 bases between. Germline V CDR1 and CDR2: LGHNT, FRNRAP. The CDR3 is 12 residues long. CDR3 sequence reads: CASGLVLSEQFF. The DNA for the CDR3 is TGTGCTAGTGGTTTGGTACTTTCTGAGCAGTTCTTC.

The V gene is TRBV5-1, the J gene TRBJ2-5; 8 bases line up with TRBD1. V gave up 5 bases and J gave up 5 bases; unmatched junction bases: 11. Germline CDR1 reads SGHRS; CDR2 reads YFSETQ. The CDR3 loop spans 15 amino acids. The CDR3 is CASRKATGGLETQYF. For the CDR3, the DNA is TGCGCCAGCAGAAAGGCTACAGGGGGGTTGGAGACCCAGTACTTC.

The V call is TRBV4-3, the J call TRBJ2-2; 15 positions match TRBD2. Germline V lookup: CDR1 LGHNA, CDR2 YSLEER. Trimming cost V 0 bases and J 5 bases; bases outside gene matches: 4. The CDR3 consists of 18 residues. CDR3 protein: CASSQDLGLAGGTGELFF. The CDR3 DNA reads as TGCGCCAGCAGCCAAGATCTCGGACTAGCGGGAGGGACCGGGGAGCTGTTTTTT.

This clone came up once. The chain recombines TRBV6-5 with TRBJ2-2, with D possibly matching TRBD2 (6 bases). Between the trimmed V and J ends, which lost 10 bases and 4 bases, there was a span of 16 bases. The CDR3 totals 14 residues. From germline, CDR1 is MNHEY and CDR2 SVGAGI. The CDR3 DNA follows: TGTGCCACTCGTCGGGGGAGCGGCACCGGGGAGCTGTTTTTT. It encodes CATRRGSGTGELFF.

This chain uses TRBV28 with TRBJ2-5; D possibly uses TRBD1 or TRBD2 (7 bases each). This CDR3 spans 15 amino acids. Trimming shortened V by 5 bases and J by 1 base, and 14 bases separated the two germline ends. Germline CDR1 is MDHEN and CDR2 is SYDVKM. CDR3 bases: TGTGCCAGCAGTCCAGGGGGGGGTCCCCAAGAGACCCAGTACTTC. This encodes CASSPGGGPQETQYF.

The rearrangement joins TRBV7-2 to TRBJ2-7; 7 bases agree with TRBD2. In germline, CDR1 is SGHTA, CDR2 FQGNSA. The CDR3 runs to 14 residues. J lost 2 bases, V lost 7 bases, and 8 bases had no gene match. The CDR3 loop reads CASNPAGPTYEQYF. In DNA, the CDR3 is TGTGCCAGCAACCCAGCGGGACCGACCTACGAGCAGTACTTC.

The chain combines TRBV6-5 with TRBJ2-7; 7 positions match TRBD2. The germline V gene encodes CDR1 MNHEY and CDR2 SVGAGI. Germline trimming cut 0 bases from V and 0 bases from J; bases unmatched to any gene: 5. CDR3 length: 16 residues. The CDR3 nucleotides read TGTGCCAGCAGTTACTCGAGGCGGGGGATCTCCTACGAGCAGTACTTC. Protein sequence: CASSYSRRGISYEQYF.

The CDR3 nucleotides are TGTGCCAGCAGCTTAGGAGTGGAGTTCAAACTGTTTTTT. Its protein is CASSLGVEFKLFF. V and J are TRBV7-8 and TRBJ1-4; no clear D gene. CDR3 length: 13 residues. Germline-derived CDR1 and CDR2 are SGHVS and FQNEAQ. V shed 1 base and J shed 11 bases, with 11 bases lying between them. The full variable domain, with the rest looked up from reference TRBV7-8 and TRBJ1-4, is GAGVSQSPRYKVAKRGQDVALRCDPISGHVSLFWYQQALGQGPEFLTYFQNEAQLDKSGLPSDRFFAERPEGSVSTLKIQRTQQEDSAVYLCASSLGVEFKLFFGSGTQLSVL.

The chain combines TRBV11-2 with TRBJ2-1, with D uncertain. V dropped 7 bases and J dropped 5 bases, with 6 bases sitting between them. Looked up from germline, CDR1 is SGHAT and CDR2 is FQNNGV. This CDR3 has 11 residues. The CDR3 here is CASTLNNEQFF. As DNA, the CDR3 is TGTGCCAGCACTCTAAACAATGAGCAGTTCTTC.

V gene TRBV30 combines with J gene TRBJ2-4; either TRBD1 or TRBD2 may fit D (7 bases each). The length of the CDR3 is 13 residues. Germline V CDR1 and CDR2: GTSNPN, SVGIG (reference sequence). Trimming left V 3 bases short and J 6 bases short, with 12 bases between. As DNA, the CDR3 is TGTGCCTGGAGCCTCAGGGGGGGAAACATTCAGTACTTC. Residues: CAWSLRGGNIQYF.

This rearrangement joins TRBV6-1 to TRBJ1-1; D is uncertain. The V end was cut by 2 bases, the J end by 6 bases, with 13 bases between. The CDR3 is 14 amino acids. The germline gives CDR1 MNHNS, CDR2 SASEGT. The CDR3 nucleotides are TGTGCCAGCAGTGAATTTTTGAGTTCACCTGAAGCTTTCTTT. This codes for CASSEFLSSPEAFF.

The chain combines TRBV5-1 with TRBJ1-4, with D maybe TRBD1 (5 bases). The CDR3 totals 14 residues. CDR1 is SGHRS and CDR2 is YFSETQ in the germline V gene. V shed 0 bases and J shed 6 bases, with 9 bases lying between them. This CDR3 reads CASSLGQGDEKLFF. As DNA, the CDR3 is TGCGCCAGCAGCTTGGGGCAGGGAGATGAAAAACTGTTTTTT. The full variable domain, completed using reference TRBV5-1 and TRBJ1-4, is KAGVTQTPRYLIKTRGQQVTLSCSPISGHRSVSWYQQTPGQGLQFLFEYFSETQRNKGNFPGRFSGRQFSNSRSEMNVSTLELGDSALYLCASSLGQGDEKLFFGSGTQLSVL.